A selection of T cell receptor beta chains follows, all from one sample in a study of blood T cell repertoires in COVID-19. Assay used: immunoSEQ multiplex PCR; TCRdb lists only in-frame clones, some missing. The repertoire holds some 320,000 clones, with around 85% as singletons. The specimen was PBMCs or T cells enriched from blood (not recorded which). Source of these receptors: a woman aged 30 to 39 who had been exposed to COVID-19. CDR3s include the opening cysteine and the closing phenylalanine or tryptophan. The D gene is left open where the match is weak. A row's size may be missing; if present it is once, few, many or a size class.

D,J,size,V,DNA,CDR3
-,TRBJ1-2,-,TRBV30,TGTGCCTGGAGACCAGTGGCCTTGAACTATGGCTACACCTTC,CAWRPVALNYGYTF
TRBD1,TRBJ2-5,-,TRBV25-1,TGTGCCAGCAGTGCCCTTGGGTCGGACAGGGGGCGGGAGACCCAGTACTTC,CASSALGSDRGRETQYF
-,TRBJ2-3,-,TRBV30,TGTGCCTGGAGTACAGGGTTCGATACGCAGTATTTT,CAWSTGFDTQYF
-,TRBJ2-7,many,TRBV25-1,TGTGCCAGCAGTGAGGACAGTGGTTCCTACGAGCAGTACTTC,CASSEDSGSYEQYF
-,TRBJ1-2,-,TRBV11-2,TGTGCCAGCAGCTTAGGACAGCTGTCTAACTATGGCTACACCTTC,CASSLGQLSNYGYTF
-,TRBJ2-1,-,TRBV7-9,TGTGCCAGCAGTTTCAATTCCAATGAGCAGTTCTTC,CASSFNSNEQFF
-,TRBJ2-7,-,TRBV6-1,TGTGCCAGCAGTGACCGACAGGGAGGCGAGCAGTACTTC,CASSDRQGGEQYF
-,TRBJ2-1,-,TRBV5-6,TGTGCCAGCAGCTGGTGGAACCGGGGGTCTTCGTGGGATGAGCAGTTCTTC,CASSWWNRGSSWDEQFF
TRBD2,TRBJ2-5,-,TRBV9,TGTGCCAGCAGCCCGGGACTAGTGGGGGGACGCCAAGAGACCCAGTACTTC,CASSPGLVGGRQETQYF
TRBD2,TRBJ2-3,-,TRBV12-5,TGTGCTAGTGGCGCTCTCGCGGGGGGAGCGGATTTAACAGATACGCAGTATTTT,CASGALAGGADLTDTQYF
TRBD1,TRBJ1-4,few,TRBV19,TGTGCCAGTAGAAATCCCCGACAGGGATCTAATGAAAAACTGTTTTTT,CASRNPRQGSNEKLFF
TRBD1,TRBJ1-1,-,TRBV5-1,TGCGCCAGCAGCCGGCTGACAGGGGATAACACTGAAGCTTTCTTT,CASSRLTGDNTEAFF
-,TRBJ2-7,-,TRBV2,TGTGCCAGCAGTGCGAGCCGGGACAACCCCTACGAGCAGTACTTC,CASSASRDNPYEQYF
TRBD2,TRBJ2-2,-,TRBV28,TGTGCCAGCAGTATTCCCGGGACTAGGCTAACCGGGGAGCTGTTTTTT,CASSIPGTRLTGELFF
TRBD1,TRBJ1-6,few,TRBV5-5,TGTGCCAGCAGCGTGACAGGGGTTAATAATTCACCCCTCCACTTT,CASSVTGVNNSPLHF
-,TRBJ1-1,-,TRBV3-1/TRBV3-2,TGTGCCAGCAGCCAAGAGGACAGACTGAACACTGAAGCTTTCTTT,CASSQEDRLNTEAFF
-,TRBJ2-3,-,TRBV7-3,TGTGCCAGCAGCTTTGCGGGGGCAGGAGATACGCAGTATTTT,CASSFAGAGDTQYF
TRBD2,TRBJ2-2,-,TRBV6-4,TGTGCCAGCAGTCTTGAGCGGGGGAGAAACACCGGGGAGCTGTTTTTT,CASSLERGRNTGELFF
-,TRBJ2-4,few,TRBV7-3,TGTGCCAGCAGCTCGGGACTGGCCCCAAACATTCAGTACTTC,CASSSGLAPNIQYF
-,TRBJ2-1,-,TRBV7-9,TGTGCCAGCAGCTCGGATTACAGGGTTGATGAGCAGTTCTTC,CASSSDYRVDEQFF
-,TRBJ1-2,-,TRBV18,TGTGCCAGCTCACCGGGACAAGGGGCCTATGGCTACACCTTC,CASSPGQGAYGYTF
-,TRBJ2-1,-,TRBV18,TGTGCCAGCTCCCGGGTGGGGCTAGAGCAGTTCTTC,CASSRVGLEQFF
TRBD1,TRBJ1-5,-,TRBV28,TGTGCCAGCAGTTCTGGACAGGTCGAGATCCAGCCCCAGCATTTT,CASSSGQVEIQPQHF
TRBD1,TRBJ1-2,-,TRBV5-1,TGCGCCAGCAGCGATGACAGGGGTTTGGGCTACACCTTC,CASSDDRGLGYTF
-,TRBJ2-6,-,TRBV2,TGTGCCAGCAGTGAAGGTCGTCGAGGGTCTGGGGCCAACGTCCTGACTTTC,CASSEGRRGSGANVLTF
-,TRBJ2-5,-,TRBV20-1,TGCAGTGCTCTTGAAGAGACCCAGTACTTC,CSALEETQYF
TRBD2,TRBJ2-3,-,TRBV27,TGTGCCAGCAGTTTCCTACCCGCCATAGCGGGACGGAACACAGATACGCAGTATTTT,CASSFLPAIAGRNTDTQYF
TRBD1,TRBJ2-5,-,TRBV28,TGTGCCAGCAGTTGGGGACAGGGGGTTTGGGAGACCCAGTACTTC,CASSWGQGVWETQYF